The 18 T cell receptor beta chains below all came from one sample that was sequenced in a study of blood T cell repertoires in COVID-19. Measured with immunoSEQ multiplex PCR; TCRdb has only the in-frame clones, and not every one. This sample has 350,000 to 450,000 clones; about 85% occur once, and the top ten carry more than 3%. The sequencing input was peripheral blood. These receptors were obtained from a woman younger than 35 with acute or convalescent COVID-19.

CDR3 sequence reads: CASSFTGLGSNEQFF. For the CDR3, the DNA is TGTGCCAGCAGTTTTACAGGGCTGGGGTCCAATGAGCAGTTCTTC. The chain uses TRBV28 and TRBJ2-1; D perhaps matches TRBD1 (6 bases). Germline lookup yields CDR1 MDHEN and CDR2 SYDVKM. This CDR3 is 15 amino acids long. V was pared by 3 bases and J by 6 bases, with 15 bases between.

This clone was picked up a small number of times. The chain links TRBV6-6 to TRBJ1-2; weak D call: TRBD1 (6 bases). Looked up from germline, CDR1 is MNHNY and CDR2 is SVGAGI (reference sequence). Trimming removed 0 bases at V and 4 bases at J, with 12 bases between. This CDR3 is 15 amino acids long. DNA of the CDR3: TGTGCCAGCAGTTACTCGACAGGAGATTCCTATGGCTACACCTTC. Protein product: CASSYSTGDSYGYTF.

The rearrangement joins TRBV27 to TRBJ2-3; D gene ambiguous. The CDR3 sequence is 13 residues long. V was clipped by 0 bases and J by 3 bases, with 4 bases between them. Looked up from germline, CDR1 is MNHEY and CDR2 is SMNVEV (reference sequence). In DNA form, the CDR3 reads TGTGCCAGCAGTTTATCGGAGACAGATACGCAGTATTTT. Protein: CASSLSETDTQYF.

The CDR3 coding sequence is TGTGCCAGCAGTGAGTCGGGGGTGGCAGATACGCAGTATTTT. Translation gives CASSESGVADTQYF. The V gene is TRBV6-4, the J gene TRBJ2-3; possibly TRBD2 for D (6 bases). Germline V gene sequence: CDR1 MRHNA, CDR2 SNTAGT. Trimming removed 3 bases at V and 4 bases at J, with 11 bases between. The CDR3 runs 14 residues.

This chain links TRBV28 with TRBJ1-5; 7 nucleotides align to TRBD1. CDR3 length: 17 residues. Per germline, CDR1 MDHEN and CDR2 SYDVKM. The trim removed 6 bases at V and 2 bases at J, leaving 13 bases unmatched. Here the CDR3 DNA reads TGTGCCAGCAGCGTTATAGGAGGGGGCGAGGGCAATCAGCCCCAGCATTTT. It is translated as CASSVIGGGEGNQPQHF.

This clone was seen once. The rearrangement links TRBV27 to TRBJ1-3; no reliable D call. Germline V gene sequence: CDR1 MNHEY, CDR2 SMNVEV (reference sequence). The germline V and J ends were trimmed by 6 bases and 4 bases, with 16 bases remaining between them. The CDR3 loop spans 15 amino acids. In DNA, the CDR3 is TGTGCCAGCAGCCGAATAGAGGATAGAGGAAACACCATATATTTT. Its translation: CASSRIEDRGNTIYF.

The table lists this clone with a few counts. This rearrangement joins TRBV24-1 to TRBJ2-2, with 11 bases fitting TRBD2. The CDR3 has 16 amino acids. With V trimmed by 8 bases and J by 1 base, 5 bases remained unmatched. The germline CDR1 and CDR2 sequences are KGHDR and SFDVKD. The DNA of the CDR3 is TGTGCCACCAATAGCGGGAGGGCCGTGAACACCGGGGAGCTGTTTTTT. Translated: CATNSGRAVNTGELFF.

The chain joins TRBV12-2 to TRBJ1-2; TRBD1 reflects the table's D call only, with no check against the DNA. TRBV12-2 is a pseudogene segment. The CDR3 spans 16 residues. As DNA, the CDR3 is TGTGCAAGTCGCTTGACAGGCACCCGGGGCGCCTATGGCTACACCTTC. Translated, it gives CASRLTGTRGAYGYTF.

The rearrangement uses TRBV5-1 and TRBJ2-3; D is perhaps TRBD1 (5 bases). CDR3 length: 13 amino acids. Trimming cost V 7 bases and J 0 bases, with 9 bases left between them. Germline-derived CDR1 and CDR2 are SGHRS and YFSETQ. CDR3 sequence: CASRRQSTDTQYF. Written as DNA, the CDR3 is TGCGCCAGCCGCCGACAGAGCACAGATACGCAGTATTTT.

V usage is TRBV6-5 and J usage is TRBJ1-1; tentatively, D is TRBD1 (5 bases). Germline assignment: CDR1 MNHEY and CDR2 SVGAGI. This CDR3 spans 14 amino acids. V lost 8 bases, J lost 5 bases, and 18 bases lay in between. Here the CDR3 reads CASGDGGLGTEAFF. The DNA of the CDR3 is TGTGCCAGCGGGGACGGGGGATTGGGTACTGAAGCTTTCTTT.

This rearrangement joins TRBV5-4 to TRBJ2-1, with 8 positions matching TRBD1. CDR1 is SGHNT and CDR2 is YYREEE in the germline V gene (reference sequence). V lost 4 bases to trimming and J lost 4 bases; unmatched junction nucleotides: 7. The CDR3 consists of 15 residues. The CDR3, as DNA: TGTGCCAGCAGCCCTCGACAGGGGCAATACAATGAGCAGTTCTTC. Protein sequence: CASSPRQGQYNEQFF.

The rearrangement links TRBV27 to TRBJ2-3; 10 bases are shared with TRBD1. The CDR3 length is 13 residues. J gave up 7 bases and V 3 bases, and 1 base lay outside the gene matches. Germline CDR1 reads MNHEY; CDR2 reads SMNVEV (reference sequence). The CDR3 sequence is CASSFDRGHTQYF. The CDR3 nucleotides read TGTGCCAGCAGTTTCGACAGGGGGCATACGCAGTATTTT.

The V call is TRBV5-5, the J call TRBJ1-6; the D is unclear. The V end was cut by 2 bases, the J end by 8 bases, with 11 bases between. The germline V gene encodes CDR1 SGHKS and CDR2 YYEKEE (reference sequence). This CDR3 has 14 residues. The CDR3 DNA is TGTGCCAGCAGCTTTACCGGTCGGGATTCACCCCTCCACTTT. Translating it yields CASSFTGRDSPLHF.

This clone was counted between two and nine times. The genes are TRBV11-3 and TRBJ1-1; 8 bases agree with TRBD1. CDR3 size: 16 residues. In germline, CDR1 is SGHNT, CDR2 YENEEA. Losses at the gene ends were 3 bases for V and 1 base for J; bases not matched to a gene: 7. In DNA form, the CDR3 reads TGTGCCAGCAGCTTCGAATTAGGACAGGGGAACACTGAAGCTTTCTTT. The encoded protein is CASSFELGQGNTEAFF.

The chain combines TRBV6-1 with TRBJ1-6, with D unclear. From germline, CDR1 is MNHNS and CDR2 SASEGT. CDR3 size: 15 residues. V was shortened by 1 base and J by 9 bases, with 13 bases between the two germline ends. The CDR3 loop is CASSEDRGLGSPLHF. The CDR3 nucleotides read TGTGCCAGCAGTGAAGATCGGGGATTGGGTTCACCCCTCCACTTT.

In DNA, the CDR3 is TGCGCCAGCAGTGAGTCTGTCGAGGGCACTGAAGCTTTCTTT. Its protein product is CASSESVEGTEAFF. The chain is built from TRBV10-1 and TRBJ1-1; D remains ambiguous. Trimming left V 0 bases short and J 4 bases short, with 9 bases between. Germline V CDR1 and CDR2: WNHNN, SYGVQD (reference sequence). This CDR3 spans 14 amino acids.

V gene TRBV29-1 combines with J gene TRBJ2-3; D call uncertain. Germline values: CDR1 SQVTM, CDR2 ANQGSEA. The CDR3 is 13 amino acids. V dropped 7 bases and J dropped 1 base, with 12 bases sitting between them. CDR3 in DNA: TGCAGCGCCTTACTCCCGGGCACAGATACGCAGTATTTT. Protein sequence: CSALLPGTDTQYF.

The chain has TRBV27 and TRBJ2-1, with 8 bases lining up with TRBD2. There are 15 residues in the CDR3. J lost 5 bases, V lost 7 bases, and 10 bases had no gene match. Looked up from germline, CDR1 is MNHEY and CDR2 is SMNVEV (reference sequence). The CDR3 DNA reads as TGTGCCAGCAACCCCCTAGCGGGCCTCAACAATGAGCAGTTCTTC. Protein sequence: CASNPLAGLNNEQFF.